Each of the 15 T cell receptor beta chains below was sequenced from the same sample in a study of blood T cell repertoires in COVID-19. Only in-frame clones appear in the TCRdb table, and some are missing; sequencing was by immunoSEQ multiplex PCR. The sample lists roughly 64,000 clones; 65% to 90% were seen once. Material: peripheral blood. The receptor source for this set is a man aged 45-65 years with active COVID-19.

V usage is TRBV5-4 and J usage is TRBJ2-3; 9 bases match TRBD2. V gave up 5 bases and J gave up 3 bases; unmatched junction bases: 7. The CDR3 is made up of 15 amino acids. Germline lookup yields CDR1 SGHNT and CDR2 YYREEE (reference sequence). CDR3 in amino acids: CASRGGLAGTDTQYF. The CDR3 DNA is TGTGCCAGCAGGGGGGGGCTAGCGGGGACAGATACGCAGTATTTT.

Comment on this clone: One junction end disagrees with the germline gene, perhaps due to a read error. The gene calls are TRBV5-5 and TRBJ2-7; unclear D gene. This CDR3 has 12 amino acids. The germline CDR1 and CDR2 sequences are SGHKS and YYEKEE (reference sequence). The CDR3 bases are TGTGCCAGCAGCTTGGCTGAATGGGCTGGTGTATTC. Translation gives CASSLAEWAGVF. The whole variable domain, filled in from reference TRBV5-5 and TRBJ2-7, reads DAGVTQSPTHLIKTRGQQVTLRCSPISGHKSVSWYQQVLGQGPQFIFQYYEKEERGRGNFPDRFSARQFPNYSSELNVNALLLGDSALYLCASSLAEWAGVFGPGTRLTVT.

The genes are TRBV28 and TRBJ1-2; D is undetermined. Trimming left V 2 bases short and J 0 bases short, with 16 bases between. Germline V gene lookup returns CDR1 MDHEN and CDR2 SYDVKM. CDR3 length: 17 amino acids. The CDR3 loop reads CASSLTIMVDPNYGYTF. CDR3 nucleotide sequence: TGTGCCAGCAGTTTAACAATTATGGTCGATCCTAACTATGGCTACACCTTC.

The chain combines TRBV7-2 with TRBJ2-1; TRBD2 agrees at 9 bases. This CDR3 has 15 amino acids. Trimming removed 4 bases from V and 3 bases from J; junction bases left unmatched: 4. Germline V gene sequence: CDR1 SGHTA, CDR2 FQGNSA. CDR3 sequence (DNA): TGTGCCAGCAGCTCCCTAGCGGGGCGCTACAATGAGCAGTTCTTC. Amino acid sequence: CASSSLAGRYNEQFF.

The chain joins TRBV6-5 to TRBJ2-7, with 7 nucleotides matching TRBD1. The ends lost 7 bases at V and 3 bases at J; junction bases unmatched: 6. Germline V lookup: CDR1 MNHEY, CDR2 SVGAGI. The CDR3 totals 13 residues. CDR3 coding DNA: TGTGCCAGCAACCTAGGGGGCAGCTACGAGCAGTACTTC. Translating gives CASNLGGSYEQYF.

This clone was recorded a few times. V gene TRBV21-1 combines with J gene TRBJ2-3; TRBD1 reflects the table's D call only, with no check against the DNA. TRBV21-1 is listed as a pseudogene. The CDR3 is made up of 17 amino acids. The CDR3 loop is CASSNIGTATSTDTQYF. Here the CDR3 DNA reads TGTGCCAGCAGCAATATTGGGACAGCTACTAGCACAGATACGCAGTATTTT.

J is TRBJ2-1 and V is TRBV5-6, with D hard to call. Deletions cut 4 bases from V and 7 bases from J, with 9 bases between. Germline CDR1 is SGHDT and CDR2 is YYEEEE. The CDR3 runs to 12 residues. The CDR3 loop reads CASSHYPNEQFF. The CDR3 DNA reads TGTGCCAGCAGCCACTACCCGAATGAGCAGTTCTTC.

V gene TRBV19 combines with J gene TRBJ2-1, with 7 bases fitting TRBD1. J was trimmed by 2 bases and V by 6 bases; bases with no gene match: 7. The length of the CDR3 is 15 residues. Per germline, CDR1 LNHDA and CDR2 SQIVND (reference sequence). Written as DNA, the CDR3 is TGTGCCAGTAGCACCTATGGACAGGCCTACAATGAGCAGTTCTTC. Residues: CASSTYGQAYNEQFF.

The chain recombines TRBV6-5 with TRBJ2-5; 7 bases match TRBD2. Trimming cost V 7 bases and J 3 bases; bases outside gene matches: 8. This CDR3 is 14 amino acids long. The V gene's germline CDR1 is MNHEY and CDR2 SVGAGI. CDR3 in amino acids: CASTLGGGEETQYF. CDR3 bases: TGTGCCAGCACCTTGGGGGGGGGTGAAGAGACCCAGTACTTC.

This chain links TRBV6-6 with TRBJ2-7; D is possibly TRBD2 (7 bases). Trimming took 0 bases from V and 0 from J, leaving 9 bases between them. The germline V gene has CDR1 MNHNY and CDR2 SVGAGI (reference sequence). The CDR3 loop spans 15 amino acids. The CDR3 sequence is CASSYSGGASYEQYF. The CDR3 DNA is TGTGCCAGCAGTTACTCGGGGGGGGCCTCCTACGAGCAGTACTTC.

V usage is TRBV2 and J usage is TRBJ2-3; D is ambiguous. The ends were cut back, 2 bases at V and 0 bases at J, with 6 bases in the middle. The CDR3 runs to 14 residues. Germline values: CDR1 SNHLY, CDR2 FYNNEI. The CDR3 here is CASSESSSTDTQYF. For the CDR3, the DNA is TGTGCCAGCAGTGAATCGTCTAGCACAGATACGCAGTATTTT.

CDR3: CASSEDRGTQYF. For the CDR3, the DNA is TGTGCCAGCAGTGAAGACAGGGGGACCCAGTACTTC. This rearrangement joins TRBV2 to TRBJ2-5; 7 bases are a match to TRBD1. The CDR3 is 12 amino acids. Germline V gives CDR1 SNHLY, CDR2 FYNNEI. The V gene end was trimmed by 1 base and the J gene end by 7 bases; junction bases not matched to a gene: 0.

This clone came up a few times. V is TRBV29-1 and J is TRBJ2-5, with 9 bases fitting TRBD1. The V segment lost 8 bases and the J segment 5 bases; nucleotides outside the gene matches: 12. The CDR3 spans 14 residues. Germline V gene lookup returns CDR1 SQVTM and CDR2 ANQGSEA. DNA of the CDR3: TGCAGCCTCACCGACAGGGGGAGGGTGGAGACCCAGTACTTC. Translated, it gives CSLTDRGRVETQYF.

The chain carries TRBV5-1 and TRBJ2-3; TRBD2 might be the D (6 bases). Germline V lookup: CDR1 SGHRS, CDR2 YFSETQ. Deletions cut 5 bases from V and 10 bases from J, with 11 bases between. This CDR3 has 11 residues. The CDR3, as DNA: TGCGCCAGCAGAACTAGCCTCTCGCAGTATTTT. Translation gives CASRTSLSQYF.

This chain uses TRBV28 with TRBJ2-1; 10 bases are shared with TRBD1. J was trimmed by 6 bases and V by 6 bases; bases with no gene match: 17. Germline V gives CDR1 MDHEN, CDR2 SYDVKM. The CDR3 has 18 amino acids. The CDR3 sequence is CASRQTGGVFLGGNEQFF. The DNA for the CDR3 is TGTGCCAGCAGGCAGACAGGGGGCGTATTTCTGGGGGGCAATGAGCAGTTCTTC.